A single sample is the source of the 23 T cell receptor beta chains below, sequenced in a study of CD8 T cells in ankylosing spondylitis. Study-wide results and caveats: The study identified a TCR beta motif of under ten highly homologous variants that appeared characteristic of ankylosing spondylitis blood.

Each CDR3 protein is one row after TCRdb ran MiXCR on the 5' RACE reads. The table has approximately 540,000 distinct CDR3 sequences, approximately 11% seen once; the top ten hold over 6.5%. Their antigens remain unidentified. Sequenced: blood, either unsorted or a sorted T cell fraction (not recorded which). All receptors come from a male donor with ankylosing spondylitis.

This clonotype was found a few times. In nucleotides, the CDR3 is TGTGCCACCAGCGGACGCCGTGGGGGTAGCACAGATACGCAGTATTTT. Translating gives CATSGRRGGSTDTQYF. V and J are TRBV15 and TRBJ2-3; possibly TRBD1 or TRBD2 for D (5 bases each). Looked up from germline, CDR1 is LNHNV and CDR2 is YYDKDF (reference sequence). This CDR3 has 16 residues. Trimming removed 5 bases at V and 0 bases at J, with 15 bases between.

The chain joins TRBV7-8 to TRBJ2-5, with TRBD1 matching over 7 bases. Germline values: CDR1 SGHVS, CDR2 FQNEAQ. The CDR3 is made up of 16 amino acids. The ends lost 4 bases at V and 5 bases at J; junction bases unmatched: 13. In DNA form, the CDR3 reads TGTGCCAGCAGCTCCCGGGACAGCTGGAGGTCGGAGACCCAGTACTTC. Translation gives CASSSRDSWRSETQYF.

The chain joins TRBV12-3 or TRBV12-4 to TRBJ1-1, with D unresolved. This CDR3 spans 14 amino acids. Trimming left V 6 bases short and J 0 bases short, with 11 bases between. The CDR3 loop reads CASSTGPLNTEAFF. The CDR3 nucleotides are TGTGCCAGCAGCACCGGTCCCTTGAACACTGAAGCTTTCTTT.

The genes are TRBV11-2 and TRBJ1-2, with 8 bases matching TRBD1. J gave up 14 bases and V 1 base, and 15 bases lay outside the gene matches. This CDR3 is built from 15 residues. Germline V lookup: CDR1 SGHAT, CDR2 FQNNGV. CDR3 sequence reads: CASSLGWGQVTVDTF. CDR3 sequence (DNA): TGTGCCAGCAGCTTAGGTTGGGGACAGGTAACAGTGGATACCTTC.

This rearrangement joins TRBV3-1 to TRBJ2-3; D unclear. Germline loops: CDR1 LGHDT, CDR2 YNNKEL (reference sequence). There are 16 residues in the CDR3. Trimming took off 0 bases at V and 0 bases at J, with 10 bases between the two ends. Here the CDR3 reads CASSQDLGASTDTQYF. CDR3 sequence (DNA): TGTGCCAGCAGCCAAGATCTCGGTGCTAGCACAGATACGCAGTATTTT.

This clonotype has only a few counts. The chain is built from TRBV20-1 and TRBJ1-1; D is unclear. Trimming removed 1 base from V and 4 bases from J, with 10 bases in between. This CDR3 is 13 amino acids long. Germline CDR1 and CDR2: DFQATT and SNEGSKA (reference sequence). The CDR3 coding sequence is TGCAGTGCTAGAGTAATTGCAGGCACTGAAGCTTTCTTT. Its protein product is CSARVIAGTEAFF.

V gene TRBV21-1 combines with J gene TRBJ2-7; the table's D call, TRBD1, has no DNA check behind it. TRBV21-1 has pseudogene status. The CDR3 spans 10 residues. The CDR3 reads CASTGIEQYF. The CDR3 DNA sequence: TGTGCCAGCACGGGAATCGAGCAGTACTTC.

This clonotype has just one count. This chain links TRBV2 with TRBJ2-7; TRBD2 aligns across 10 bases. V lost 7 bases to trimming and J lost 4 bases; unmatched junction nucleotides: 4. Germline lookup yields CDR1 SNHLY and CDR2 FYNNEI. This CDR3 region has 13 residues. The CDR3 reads CASIPSGSYEQYV. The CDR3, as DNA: TGTGCCAGCATTCCTAGCGGGAGTTACGAGCAGTACGTC.

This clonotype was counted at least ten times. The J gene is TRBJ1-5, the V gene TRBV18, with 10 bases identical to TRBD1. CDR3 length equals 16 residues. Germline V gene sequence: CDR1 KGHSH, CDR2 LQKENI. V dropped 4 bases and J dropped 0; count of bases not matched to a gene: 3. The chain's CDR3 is CASSRGTGDSNQPQHF. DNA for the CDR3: TGTGCCAGCTCACGGGGGACAGGGGATAGCAATCAGCCCCAGCATTTT.

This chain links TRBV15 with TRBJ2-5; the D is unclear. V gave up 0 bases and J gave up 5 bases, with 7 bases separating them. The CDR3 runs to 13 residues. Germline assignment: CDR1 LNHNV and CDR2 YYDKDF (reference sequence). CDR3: CATSRERAETQYF. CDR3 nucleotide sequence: TGTGCCACCAGCAGAGAAAGGGCGGAGACCCAGTACTTC.

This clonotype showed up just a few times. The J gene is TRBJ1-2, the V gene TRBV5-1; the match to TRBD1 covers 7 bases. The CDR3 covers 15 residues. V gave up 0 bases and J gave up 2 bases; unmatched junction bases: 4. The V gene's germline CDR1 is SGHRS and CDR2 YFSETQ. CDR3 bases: TGCGCCAGCAGCTTGGTGGCGACAGGGAACTATGGCTACACCTTC. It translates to CASSLVATGNYGYTF. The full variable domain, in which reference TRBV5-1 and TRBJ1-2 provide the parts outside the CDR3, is KAGVTQTPRYLIKTRGQQVTLSCSPISGHRSVSWYQQTPGQGLQFLFEYFSETQRNKGNFPGRFSGRQFSNSRSEMNVSTLELGDSALYLCASSLVATGNYGYTFGSGTRLTVV.

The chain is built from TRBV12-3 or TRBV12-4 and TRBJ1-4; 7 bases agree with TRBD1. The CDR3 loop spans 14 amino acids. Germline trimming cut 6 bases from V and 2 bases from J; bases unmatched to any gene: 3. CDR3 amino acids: CASRQTGTNEKLFF. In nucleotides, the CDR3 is TGTGCCAGCAGGCAGACAGGGACTAATGAAAAACTGTTTTTT.

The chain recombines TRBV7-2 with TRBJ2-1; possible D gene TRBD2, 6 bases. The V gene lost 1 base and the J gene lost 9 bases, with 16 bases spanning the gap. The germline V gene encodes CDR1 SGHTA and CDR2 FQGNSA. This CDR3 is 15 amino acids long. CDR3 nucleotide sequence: TGTGCCAGCAGCTTAGGCTTAGCGGCCCTGTCTGAGCAGTTCTTC. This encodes CASSLGLAALSEQFF. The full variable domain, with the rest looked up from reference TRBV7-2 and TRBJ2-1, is GAGVSQSPSNKVTEKGKDVELRCDPISGHTALYWYRQSLGQGLEFLIYFQGNSAPDKSGLPSDRFSAERTGGSVSTLTIQRTQQEDSAVYLCASSLGLAALSEQFFGPGTRLTVL.

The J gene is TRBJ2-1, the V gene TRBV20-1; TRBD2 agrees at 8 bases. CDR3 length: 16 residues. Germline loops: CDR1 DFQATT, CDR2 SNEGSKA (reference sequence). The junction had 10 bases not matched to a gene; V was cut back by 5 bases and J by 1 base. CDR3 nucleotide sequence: TGCAGTGCTCTGACTATAGGACTAGCATCCTACAATGAGCAGTTCTTC. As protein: CSALTIGLASYNEQFF.

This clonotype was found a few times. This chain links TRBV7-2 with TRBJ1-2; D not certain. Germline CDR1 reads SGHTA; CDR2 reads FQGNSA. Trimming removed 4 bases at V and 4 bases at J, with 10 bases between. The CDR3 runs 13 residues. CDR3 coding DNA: TGTGCCAGCAGCTCCTACCGTGGCTATGGCTACACCTTC. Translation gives CASSSYRGYGYTF.

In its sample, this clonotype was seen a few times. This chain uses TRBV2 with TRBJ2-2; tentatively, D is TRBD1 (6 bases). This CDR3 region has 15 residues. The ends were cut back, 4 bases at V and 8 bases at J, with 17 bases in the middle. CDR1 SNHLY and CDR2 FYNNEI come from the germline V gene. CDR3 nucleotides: TGTGCCAGCAGTGGCCTTACAGGGTTTGCTGGGGAGCTGTTTTTT. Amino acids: CASSGLTGFAGELFF.

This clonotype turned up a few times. CDR3 coding DNA: TGCGCCAGCAGCATCGGACATGAGGAGACCCAGTACTTC. The encoded protein is CASSIGHEETQYF. J is TRBJ2-5 and V is TRBV5-1; D perhaps matches TRBD1 (5 bases). The germline V gene encodes CDR1 SGHRS and CDR2 YFSETQ. The V end was cut by 4 bases, the J end by 5 bases, with 12 bases between. This CDR3 has 13 residues. Together with reference TRBV5-1 and TRBJ2-5, the CDR3 gives the full variable domain: KAGVTQTPRYLIKTRGQQVTLSCSPISGHRSVSWYQQTPGQGLQFLFEYFSETQRNKGNFPGRFSGRQFSNSRSEMNVSTLELGDSALYLCASSIGHEETQYFGPGTRLLVL.

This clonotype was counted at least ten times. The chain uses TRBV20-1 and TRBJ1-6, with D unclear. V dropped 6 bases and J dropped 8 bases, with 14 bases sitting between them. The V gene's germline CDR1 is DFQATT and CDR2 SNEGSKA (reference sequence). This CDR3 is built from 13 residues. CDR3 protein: CSALGVGDSPLHF. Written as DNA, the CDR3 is TGCAGTGCGTTGGGTGTTGGTGATTCACCCCTCCACTTT.

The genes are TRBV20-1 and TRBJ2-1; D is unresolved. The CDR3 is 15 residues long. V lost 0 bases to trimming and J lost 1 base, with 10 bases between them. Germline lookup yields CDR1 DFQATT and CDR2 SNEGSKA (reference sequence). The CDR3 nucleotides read TGCAGTGCTAGAGATGTAACTGGGTCCTACAATGAGCAGTTCTTC. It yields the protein CSARDVTGSYNEQFF.

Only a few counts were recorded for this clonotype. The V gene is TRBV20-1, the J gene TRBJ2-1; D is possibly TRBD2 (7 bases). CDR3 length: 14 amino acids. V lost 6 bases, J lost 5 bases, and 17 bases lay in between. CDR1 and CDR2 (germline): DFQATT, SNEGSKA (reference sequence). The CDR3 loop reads CSAIKGGRDNEQFF. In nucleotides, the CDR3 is TGCAGTGCAATAAAGGGGGGGCGGGACAATGAGCAGTTCTTC.

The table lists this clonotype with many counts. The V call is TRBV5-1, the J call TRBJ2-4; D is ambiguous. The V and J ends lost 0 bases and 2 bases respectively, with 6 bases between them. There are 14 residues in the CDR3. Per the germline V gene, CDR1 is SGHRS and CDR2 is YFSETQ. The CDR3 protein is CASSLDSPKNIQYF. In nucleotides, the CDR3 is TGCGCCAGCAGCTTGGACAGTCCCAAAAACATTCAGTACTTC.

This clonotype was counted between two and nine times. The CDR3 spells CASSQAVAGELFF. DNA of the CDR3: TGTGCCAGCAGCCAAGCGGTGGCCGGGGAGCTGTTTTTT. This chain links TRBV3-1 with TRBJ2-2; no definite D call. This CDR3 spans 13 amino acids. The ends were cut back, 1 base at V and 6 bases at J, with 6 bases in the middle. Germline V gene lookup returns CDR1 LGHDT and CDR2 YNNKEL (reference sequence).

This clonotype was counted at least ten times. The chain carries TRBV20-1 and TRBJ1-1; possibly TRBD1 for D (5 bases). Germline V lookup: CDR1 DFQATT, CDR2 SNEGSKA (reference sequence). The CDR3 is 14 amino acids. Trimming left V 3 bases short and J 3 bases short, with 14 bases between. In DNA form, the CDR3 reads TGCAGTGCTAGCCCCCCGGGGGGTCACACTGAAGCTTTCTTT. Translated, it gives CSASPPGGHTEAFF.